Many counts were recorded for the clone carrying this T cell receptor beta chain. V lost 5 bases and J 10 bases, leaving 15 bases between the germline ends. This CDR3 spans 13 amino acids. Germline loops: CDR1 MNHEY, CDR2 SMNVEV (reference sequence). Donors had localized lung adenocarcinoma, a non-small cell lung cancer. These data belong to a study of CD4 and CD8 cells across lung adenocarcinoma regions. TCRdb used MiXCR to reprocess the PCR reads, holding one entry per CDR3 protein. The profile shows 20,000 or so distinct CDR3 sequences, around 50% of them singletons. This TCR was sampled from a male donor with lung adenocarcinoma. The CD4 and CD8 labels of this study may be unreliable. Material: CD8+ T cells from the margin of a lung tumor. The gene calls are TRBV27 and TRBJ2-1; no firm D call. The CDR3 loop is CASSPHDTGEQFF. The CDR3 DNA reads as TGTGCCAGCAGTCCCCATGACACTGGGGAGCAGTTCTTC.